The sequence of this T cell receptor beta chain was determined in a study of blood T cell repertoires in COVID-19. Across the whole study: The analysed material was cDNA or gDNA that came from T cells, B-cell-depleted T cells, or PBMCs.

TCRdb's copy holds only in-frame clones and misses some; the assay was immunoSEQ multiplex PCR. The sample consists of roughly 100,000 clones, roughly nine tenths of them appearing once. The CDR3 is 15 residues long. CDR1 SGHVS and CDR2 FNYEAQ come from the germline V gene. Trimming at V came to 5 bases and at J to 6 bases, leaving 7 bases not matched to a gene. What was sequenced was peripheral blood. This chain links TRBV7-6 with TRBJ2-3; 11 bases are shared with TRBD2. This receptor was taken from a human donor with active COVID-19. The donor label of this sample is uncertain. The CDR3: CASSGLAGGRDTQYF. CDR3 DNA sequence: TGTGCCAGCAGCGGGCTAGCGGGGGGCCGTGATACGCAGTATTTT.